This TCR beta chain was captured in a study of T cells in localized non-small cell lung cancer. Study-wide results and caveats: Density of T cells in blood, when higher, went with longer overall survival. Median detection of top 100 tumor clones in adjacent lung was 57 clones.

This CDR3 is 15 amino acids long. Per the germline V gene, CDR1 is MNHNY and CDR2 is SVGAGI (reference sequence). V lost 7 bases, J lost 3 bases, and 5 bases stayed unmatched. Concerning this clone itself: Its antigen is still unknown.

The protocol was immunoSEQ multiplex PCR, while the TCRdb copy is restricted to in-frame clones and leaves out a portion. The sample records around 50,000 clones, about 87% being singletons. Sequencing used PBMCs, obtained before any cancer treatment. The chain combines TRBV6-6 with TRBJ2-7, with 14 bases identical to TRBD2. This receptor was obtained from a female donor with stage II lung adenocarcinoma. The CDR3 DNA sequence: TGTGCCAGCACCATGGGACTAGCGGGGGACTACGAGCAGTACTTC. It yields the protein CASTMGLAGDYEQYF.